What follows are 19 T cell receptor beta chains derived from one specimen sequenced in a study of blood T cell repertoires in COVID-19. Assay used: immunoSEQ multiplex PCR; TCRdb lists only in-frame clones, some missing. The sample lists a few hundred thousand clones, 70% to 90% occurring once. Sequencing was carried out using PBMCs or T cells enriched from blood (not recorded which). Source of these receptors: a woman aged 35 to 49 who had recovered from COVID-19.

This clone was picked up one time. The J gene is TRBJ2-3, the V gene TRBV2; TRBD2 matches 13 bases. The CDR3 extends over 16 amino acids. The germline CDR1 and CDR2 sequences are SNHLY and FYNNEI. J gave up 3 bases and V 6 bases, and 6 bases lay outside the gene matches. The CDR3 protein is CASRMGLAGITDTQYF. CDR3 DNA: TGTGCCAGCAGGATGGGACTAGCGGGAATAACAGATACGCAGTATTTT.

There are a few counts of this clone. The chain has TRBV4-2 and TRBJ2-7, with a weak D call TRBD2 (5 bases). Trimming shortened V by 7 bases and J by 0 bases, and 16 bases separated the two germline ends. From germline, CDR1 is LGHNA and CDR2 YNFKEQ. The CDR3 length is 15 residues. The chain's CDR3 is CASKVTGDSSYEQYF. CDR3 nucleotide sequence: TGTGCCAGCAAGGTAACCGGGGATAGCTCCTACGAGCAGTACTTC.

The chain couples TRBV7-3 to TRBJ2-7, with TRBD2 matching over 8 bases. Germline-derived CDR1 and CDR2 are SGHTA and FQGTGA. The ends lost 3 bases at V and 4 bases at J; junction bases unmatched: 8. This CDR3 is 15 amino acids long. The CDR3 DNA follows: TGTGCCAGCAGCTTTAAGCGGGAGCGCTCTTACGAGCAGTACTTC. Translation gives CASSFKRERSYEQYF.

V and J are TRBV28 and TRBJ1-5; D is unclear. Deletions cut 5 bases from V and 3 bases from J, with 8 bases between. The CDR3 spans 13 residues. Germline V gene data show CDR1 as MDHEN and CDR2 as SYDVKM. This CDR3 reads CASSGQVNQPQHF. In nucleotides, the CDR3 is TGTGCCAGCAGTGGGCAGGTCAATCAGCCCCAGCATTTT. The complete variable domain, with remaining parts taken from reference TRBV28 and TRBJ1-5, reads DVKVTQSSRYLVKRTGEKVFLECVQDMDHENMFWYRQDPGLGLRLIYFSYDVKMKEKGDIPEGYSVSREKKERFSLILESASTNQTSMYLCASSGQVNQPQHFGDGTRLSIL.

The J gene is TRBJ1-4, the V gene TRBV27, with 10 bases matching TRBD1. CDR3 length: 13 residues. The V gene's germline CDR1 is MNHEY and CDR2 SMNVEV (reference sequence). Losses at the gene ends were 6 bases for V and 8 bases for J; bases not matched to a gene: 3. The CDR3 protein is CASRDRGVEKLFF. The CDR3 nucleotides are TGTGCCAGCAGGGACAGGGGGGTAGAAAAACTGTTTTTT.

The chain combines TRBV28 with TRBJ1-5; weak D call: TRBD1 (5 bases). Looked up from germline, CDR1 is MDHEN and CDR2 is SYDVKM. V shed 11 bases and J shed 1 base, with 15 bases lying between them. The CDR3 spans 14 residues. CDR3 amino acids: CAGGGYLSNQPQHF. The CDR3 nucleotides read TGTGCCGGGGGGGGGTATTTAAGCAATCAGCCCCAGCATTTT.

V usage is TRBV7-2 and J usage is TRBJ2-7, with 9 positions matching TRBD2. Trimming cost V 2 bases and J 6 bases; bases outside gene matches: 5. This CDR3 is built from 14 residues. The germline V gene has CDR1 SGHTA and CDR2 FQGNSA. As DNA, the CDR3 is TGTGCCAGCAGCTTAAGTAGCGGGAGTACCGAGCAGTACTTC. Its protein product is CASSLSSGSTEQYF.

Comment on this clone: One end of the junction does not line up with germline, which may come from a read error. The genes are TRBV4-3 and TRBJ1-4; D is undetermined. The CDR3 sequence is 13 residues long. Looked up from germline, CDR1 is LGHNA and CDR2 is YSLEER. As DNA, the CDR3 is TGCGCCAGCAGCCAAGTCCGGACTGAAAATCTGTTTTTT. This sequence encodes CASSQVRTENLFF.

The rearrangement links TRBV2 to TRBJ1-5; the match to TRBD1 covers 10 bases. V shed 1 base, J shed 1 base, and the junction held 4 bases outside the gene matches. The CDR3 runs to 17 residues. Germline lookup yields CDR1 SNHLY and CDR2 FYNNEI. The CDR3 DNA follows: TGTGCCAGCAGTGAAGGGGGACAGGGGACGAGCAATCAGCCCCAGCATTTT. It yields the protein CASSEGGQGTSNQPQHF.

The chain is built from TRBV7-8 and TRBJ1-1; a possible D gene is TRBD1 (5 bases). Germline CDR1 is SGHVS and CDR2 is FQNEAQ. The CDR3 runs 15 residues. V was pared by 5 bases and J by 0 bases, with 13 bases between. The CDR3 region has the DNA TGTGCCAGCAGCCACCTGGAGGGGATGAACACTGAAGCTTTCTTT. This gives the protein CASSHLEGMNTEAFF.

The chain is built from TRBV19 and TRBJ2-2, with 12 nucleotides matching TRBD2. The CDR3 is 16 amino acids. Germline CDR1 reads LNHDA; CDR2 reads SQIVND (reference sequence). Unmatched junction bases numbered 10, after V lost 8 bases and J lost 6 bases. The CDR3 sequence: CASGTPSGRASGELFF. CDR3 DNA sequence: TGTGCCAGTGGAACTCCTAGCGGGAGGGCCTCCGGGGAGCTGTTTTTT.

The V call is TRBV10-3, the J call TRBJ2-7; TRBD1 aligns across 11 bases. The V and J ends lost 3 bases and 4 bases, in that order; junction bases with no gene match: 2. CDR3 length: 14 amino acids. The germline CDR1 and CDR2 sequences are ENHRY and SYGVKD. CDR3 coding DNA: TGTGCCATCAGTGAAGGACAGGGGGCTTACGAGCAGTACTTC. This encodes CAISEGQGAYEQYF.

CDR3 sequence reads: CASSPRLGSGRSYEQYF. DNA for the CDR3: TGTGCCAGCAGTCCCCGCCTGGGTTCCGGCAGGTCCTACGAGCAGTACTTC. The genes are TRBV6-6 and TRBJ2-7; D uncertain. The CDR3 extends over 17 amino acids. Trimming stripped 5 bases from V and 1 base from J, with 21 bases between. CDR1 is MNHNY, CDR2 SVGAGI, per germline (reference sequence).

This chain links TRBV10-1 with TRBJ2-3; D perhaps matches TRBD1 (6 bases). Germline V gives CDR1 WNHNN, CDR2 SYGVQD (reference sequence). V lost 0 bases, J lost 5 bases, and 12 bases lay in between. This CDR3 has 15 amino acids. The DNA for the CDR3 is TGCGCCAGCAGTGAGTCAGGGGGTGAGGAAGATACGCAGTATTTT. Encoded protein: CASSESGGEEDTQYF.

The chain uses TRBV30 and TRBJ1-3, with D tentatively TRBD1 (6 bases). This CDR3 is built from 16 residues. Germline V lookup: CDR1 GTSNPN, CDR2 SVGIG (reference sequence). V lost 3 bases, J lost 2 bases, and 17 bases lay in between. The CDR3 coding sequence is TGTGCCTGGAGCGAGGTTCCGGACAGCGCTGGAAACACCATATATTTT. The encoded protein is CAWSEVPDSAGNTIYF.

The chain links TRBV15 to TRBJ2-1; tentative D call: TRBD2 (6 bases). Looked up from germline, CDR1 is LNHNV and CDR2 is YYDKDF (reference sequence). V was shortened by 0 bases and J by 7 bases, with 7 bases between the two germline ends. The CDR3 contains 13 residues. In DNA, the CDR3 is TGTGCCACCAGCAGAGATCGGGAGAATGAGCAGTTCTTC. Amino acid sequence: CATSRDRENEQFF. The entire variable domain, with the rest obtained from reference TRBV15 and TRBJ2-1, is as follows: DAMVIQNPRYQVTQFGKPVTLSCSQTLNHNVMYWYQQKSSQAPKLLFHYYDKDFNNEADTPDNFQSRRPNTSFCFLDIRSPGLGDTAMYLCATSRDRENEQFFGPGTRLTVL.

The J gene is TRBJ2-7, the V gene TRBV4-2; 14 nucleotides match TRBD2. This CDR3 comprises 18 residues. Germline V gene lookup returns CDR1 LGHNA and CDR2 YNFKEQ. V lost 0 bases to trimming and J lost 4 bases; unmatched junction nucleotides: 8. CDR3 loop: CASSQDIGTSGSGYEQYF. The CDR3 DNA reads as TGTGCCAGCAGCCAAGACATTGGGACTAGCGGGAGCGGGTACGAGCAGTACTTC.

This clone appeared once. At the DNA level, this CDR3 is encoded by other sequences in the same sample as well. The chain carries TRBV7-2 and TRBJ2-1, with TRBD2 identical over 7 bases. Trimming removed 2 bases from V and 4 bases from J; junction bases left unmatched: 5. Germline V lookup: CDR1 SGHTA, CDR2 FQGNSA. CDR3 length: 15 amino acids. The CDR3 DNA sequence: TGTGCCAGCAGCTTATCTAGCGGAGGTTACAATGAGCAGTTCTTC. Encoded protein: CASSLSSGGYNEQFF.

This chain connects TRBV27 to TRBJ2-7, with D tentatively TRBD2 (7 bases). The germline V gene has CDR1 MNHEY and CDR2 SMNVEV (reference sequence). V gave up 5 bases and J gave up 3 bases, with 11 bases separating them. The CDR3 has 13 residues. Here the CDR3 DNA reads TGTGCCAGCAGTGAGAGGGGGGGCTACGAGCAGTACTTC. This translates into CASSERGGYEQYF.